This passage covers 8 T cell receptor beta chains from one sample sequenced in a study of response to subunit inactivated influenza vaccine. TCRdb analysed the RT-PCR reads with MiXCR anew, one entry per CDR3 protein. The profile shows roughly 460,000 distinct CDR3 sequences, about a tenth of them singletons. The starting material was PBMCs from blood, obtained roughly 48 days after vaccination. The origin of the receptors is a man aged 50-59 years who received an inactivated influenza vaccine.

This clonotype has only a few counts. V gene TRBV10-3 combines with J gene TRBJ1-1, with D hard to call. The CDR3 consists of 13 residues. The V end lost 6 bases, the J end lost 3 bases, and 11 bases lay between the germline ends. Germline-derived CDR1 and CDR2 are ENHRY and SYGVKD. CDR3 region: CAISLVQDTEAFF. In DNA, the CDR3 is TGTGCCATCAGCTTGGTCCAGGACACTGAAGCTTTCTTT.

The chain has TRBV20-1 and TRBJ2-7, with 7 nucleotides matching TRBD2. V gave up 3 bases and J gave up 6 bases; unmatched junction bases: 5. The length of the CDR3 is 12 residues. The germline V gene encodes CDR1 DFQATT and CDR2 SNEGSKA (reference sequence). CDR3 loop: CSARTSRVEQYF. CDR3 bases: TGCAGTGCTAGGACTAGCCGAGTCGAGCAGTACTTC.

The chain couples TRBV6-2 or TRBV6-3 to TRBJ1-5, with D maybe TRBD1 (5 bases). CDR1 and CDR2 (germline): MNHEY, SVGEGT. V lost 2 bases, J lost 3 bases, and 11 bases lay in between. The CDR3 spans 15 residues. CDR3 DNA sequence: TGTGCCAGCAGTTACGGGTCAGGGTTCAATCAGCCCCAGCATTTT. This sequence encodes CASSYGSGFNQPQHF.

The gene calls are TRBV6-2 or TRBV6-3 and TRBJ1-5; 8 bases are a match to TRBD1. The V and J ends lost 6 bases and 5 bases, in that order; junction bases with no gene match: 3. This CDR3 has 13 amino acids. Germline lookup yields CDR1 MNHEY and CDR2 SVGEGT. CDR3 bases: TGTGCCAGCAGGGACAGGGAGGATCAGCCCCAGCATTTT. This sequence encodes CASRDREDQPQHF.

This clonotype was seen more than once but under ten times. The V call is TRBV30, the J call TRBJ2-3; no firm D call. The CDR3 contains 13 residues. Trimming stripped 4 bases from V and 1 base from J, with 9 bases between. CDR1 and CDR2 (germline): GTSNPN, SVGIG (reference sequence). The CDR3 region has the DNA TGTGCCTGGATGACGGATGGCACAGATACGCAGTATTTT. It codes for CAWMTDGTDTQYF.

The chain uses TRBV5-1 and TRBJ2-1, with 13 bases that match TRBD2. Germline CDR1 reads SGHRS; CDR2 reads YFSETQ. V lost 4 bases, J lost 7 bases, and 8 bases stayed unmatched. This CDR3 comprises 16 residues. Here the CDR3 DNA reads TGCGCCAGCAGCCAAGAAACGACTAGCGGGAGGAATGAGCAGTTCTTC. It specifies CASSQETTSGRNEQFF.

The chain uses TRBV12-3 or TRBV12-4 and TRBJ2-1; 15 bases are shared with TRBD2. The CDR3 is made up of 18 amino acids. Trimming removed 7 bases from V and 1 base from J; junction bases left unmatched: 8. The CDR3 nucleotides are TGTGCCAGCAATCCGGGACTAGCGGGAGGTCTGTCCTACAATGAGCAGTTCTTC. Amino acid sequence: CASNPGLAGGLSYNEQFF.

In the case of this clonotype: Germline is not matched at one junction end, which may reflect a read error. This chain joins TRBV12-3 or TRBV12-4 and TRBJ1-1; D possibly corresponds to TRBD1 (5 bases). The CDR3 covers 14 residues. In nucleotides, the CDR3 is TGTGCCAGCAGTTTAGAAGGGGTACTATCTGAAGCCTTCTTT. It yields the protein CASSLEGVLSEAFF.